This T cell receptor (beta chain) was sequenced in a study of OX40 agonist ivuxolimab in advanced cancers. As for the study in general: Checkpoint inhibitors had been given previously to 35% to 50% of patients.

Study-level results: Clonal expansion by week 6 occurred in CD4+ and CD8+ blood T cells (at 0.1 to 3.0 mg/kg).

Autoimmune disease history or systemic immunosuppression was exclusionary. Samples of blood were obtained at baseline, on cycle 4 day 1, and on cycle 7 day 1. V shed 7 bases and J 3 bases; nucleotides not matched to a gene: 9. Germline CDR1 is SGHVS and CDR2 is FNYEAQ. The length of the CDR3 is 15 residues. Generated by immunoSEQ multiplex PCR, the TCRdb table keeps only in-frame clones and is missing some. The sample gives almost 45,000 clones, 88% of which show up once; roughly 18% is in the top ten. Regarding this clone: Its specificity is unknown.

The chain couples TRBV7-6 to TRBJ2-3; 8 bases fit TRBD2. The starting material was CD4+ or CD8+ T cells sorted from blood, obtained in a trial of the OX40 agonist ivuxolimab. The sequence came from an adult with an advanced solid tumor such as melanoma, head and neck, liver or kidney cancer. CDR3 DNA sequence: TGTGCCAGCACCGGAGGGCGGGGGGAGACAGATACGCAGTATTTT. This sequence encodes CASTGGRGETDTQYF.